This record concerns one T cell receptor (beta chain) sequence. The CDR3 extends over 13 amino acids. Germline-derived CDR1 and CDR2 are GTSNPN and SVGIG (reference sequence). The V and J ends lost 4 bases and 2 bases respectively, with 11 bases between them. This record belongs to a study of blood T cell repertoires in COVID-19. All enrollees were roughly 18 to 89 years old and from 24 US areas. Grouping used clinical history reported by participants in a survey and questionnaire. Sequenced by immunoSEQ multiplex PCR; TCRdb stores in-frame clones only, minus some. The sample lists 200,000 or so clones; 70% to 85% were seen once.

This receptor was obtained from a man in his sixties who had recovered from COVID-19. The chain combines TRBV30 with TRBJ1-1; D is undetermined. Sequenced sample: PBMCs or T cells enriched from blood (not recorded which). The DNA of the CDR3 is TGTGCCTGGACAGGAATTTTAAACACTGAAGCTTTCTTT. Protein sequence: CAWTGILNTEAFF. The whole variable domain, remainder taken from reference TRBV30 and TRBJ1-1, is SQTIHQWPATLVQPVGSPLSLECTVEGTSNPNLYWYRQAAGRGLQLLFYSVGIGQISSEVPQNLSASRPQDRQFILSSKKLLLSDSGFYLCAWTGILNTEAFFGQGTRLTVV.